The TCR beta chain described here comes from a study of T cells after yellow fever vaccination. Study observations and caveats: Most clones from primary vaccination were detected again post-booster (about 95% CD4, 70% to 90% CD8).

Germline V lookup: CDR1 SGHTA, CDR2 FQGNSA. V shed 5 bases, J shed 6 bases, and the junction held 7 bases outside the gene matches. This CDR3 region has 14 residues. MiXCR was run by TCRdb on the 5' RACE reads, yielding one entry per CDR3 protein. The sample holds some 320,000 distinct CDR3 sequences; over 3.5% are singletons and the top ten take 20% to 25%. Worth noting for this clonotype: Its antigen is not identified.

Sequencing used PBMCs, obtained 5 days after the yellow fever booster vaccination. The receptor's source is a man aged 18 to 30 who received the YFV17D yellow fever vaccine. The chain joins TRBV7-2 to TRBJ1-2; 9 bases fit TRBD1. Here the CDR3 reads CASSLMRTGDGYTF. The CDR3 DNA follows: TGTGCCAGCAGCCTAATGCGGACAGGGGATGGCTACACCTTC.